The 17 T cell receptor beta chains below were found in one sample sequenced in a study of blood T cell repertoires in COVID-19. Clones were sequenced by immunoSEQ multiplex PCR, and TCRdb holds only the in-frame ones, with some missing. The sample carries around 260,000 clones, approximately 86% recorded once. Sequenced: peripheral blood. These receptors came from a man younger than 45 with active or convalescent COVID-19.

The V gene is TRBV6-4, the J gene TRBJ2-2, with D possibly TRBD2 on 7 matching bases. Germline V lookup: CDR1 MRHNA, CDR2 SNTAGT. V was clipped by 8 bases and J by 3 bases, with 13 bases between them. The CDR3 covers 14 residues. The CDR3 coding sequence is TGTGCCAGCCGTCGGGGGGCGTACACCGGGGAGCTGTTTTTT. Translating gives CASRRGAYTGELFF.

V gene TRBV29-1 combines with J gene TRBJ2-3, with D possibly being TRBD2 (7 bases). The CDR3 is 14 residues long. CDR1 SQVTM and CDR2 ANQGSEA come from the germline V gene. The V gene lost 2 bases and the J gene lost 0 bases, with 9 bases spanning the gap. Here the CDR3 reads CSVEWGGSTDTQYF. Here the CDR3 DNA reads TGCAGCGTTGAATGGGGGGGCAGCACAGATACGCAGTATTTT.

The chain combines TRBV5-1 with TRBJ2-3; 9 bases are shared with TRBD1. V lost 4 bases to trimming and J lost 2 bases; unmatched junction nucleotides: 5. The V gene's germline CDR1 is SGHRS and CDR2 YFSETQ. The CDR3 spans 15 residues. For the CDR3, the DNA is TGCGCCAGCAGCGGATGGGACAGGGTCACAGATACGCAGTATTTT. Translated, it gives CASSGWDRVTDTQYF.

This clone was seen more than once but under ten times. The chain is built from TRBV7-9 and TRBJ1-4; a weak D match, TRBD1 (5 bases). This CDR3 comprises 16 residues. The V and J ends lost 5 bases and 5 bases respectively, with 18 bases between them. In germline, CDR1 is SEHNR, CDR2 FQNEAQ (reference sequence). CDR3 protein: CASSPPGGGENEKLFF. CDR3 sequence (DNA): TGTGCCAGCAGCCCCCCCGGGGGAGGGGAGAATGAAAAACTGTTTTTT. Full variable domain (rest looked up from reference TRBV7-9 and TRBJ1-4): DTGVSQNPRHKITKRGQNVTFRCDPISEHNRLYWYRQTLGQGPEFLTYFQNEAQLEKSRLLSDRFSAERPKGSFSTLEIQRTEQGDSAMYLCASSPPGGGENEKLFFGSGTQLSVL.

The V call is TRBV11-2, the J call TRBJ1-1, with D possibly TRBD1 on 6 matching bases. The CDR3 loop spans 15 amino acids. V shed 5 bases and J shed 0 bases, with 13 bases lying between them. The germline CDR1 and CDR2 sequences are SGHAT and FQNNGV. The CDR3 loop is CASSAGRGMNTEAFF. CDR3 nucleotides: TGTGCCAGCAGCGCCGGCAGGGGCATGAACACTGAAGCTTTCTTT.

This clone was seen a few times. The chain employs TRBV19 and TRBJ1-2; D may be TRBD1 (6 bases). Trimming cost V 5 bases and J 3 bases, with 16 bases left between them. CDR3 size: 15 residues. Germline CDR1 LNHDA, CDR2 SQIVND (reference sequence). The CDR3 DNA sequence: TGTGCCAGTAGTTCCGCTACGGACAGCTACTATGGCTACACCTTC. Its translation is CASSSATDSYYGYTF. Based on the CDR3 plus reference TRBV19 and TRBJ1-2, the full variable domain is DGGITQSPKYLFRKEGQNVTLSCEQNLNHDAMYWYRQDPGQGLRLIYYSQIVNDFQKGDIAEGYSVSREKKESFPLTVTSAQKNPTAFYLCASSSATDSYYGYTFGSGTRLTVV.

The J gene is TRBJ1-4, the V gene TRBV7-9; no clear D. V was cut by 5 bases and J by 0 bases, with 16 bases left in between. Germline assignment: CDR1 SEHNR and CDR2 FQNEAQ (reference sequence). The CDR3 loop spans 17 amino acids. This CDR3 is CASSNSVLVATNEKLFF. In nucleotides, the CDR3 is TGTGCCAGCAGCAACTCAGTCCTAGTTGCAACTAATGAAAAACTGTTTTTT.

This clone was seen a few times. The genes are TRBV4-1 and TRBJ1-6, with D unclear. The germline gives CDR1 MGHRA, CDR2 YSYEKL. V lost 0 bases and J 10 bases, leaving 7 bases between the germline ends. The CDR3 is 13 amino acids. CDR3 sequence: CASSQDLSSPLHF. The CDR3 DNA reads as TGCGCCAGCAGCCAAGATCTCTCCTCACCCCTCCACTTT.

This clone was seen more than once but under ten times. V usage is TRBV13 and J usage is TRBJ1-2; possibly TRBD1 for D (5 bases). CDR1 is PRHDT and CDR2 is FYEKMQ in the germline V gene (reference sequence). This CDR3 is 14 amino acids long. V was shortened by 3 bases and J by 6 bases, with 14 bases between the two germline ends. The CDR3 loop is CASSLGGKNNGYTF. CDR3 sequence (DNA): TGTGCCAGCAGCTTGGGGGGGAAGAATAATGGCTACACCTTC.

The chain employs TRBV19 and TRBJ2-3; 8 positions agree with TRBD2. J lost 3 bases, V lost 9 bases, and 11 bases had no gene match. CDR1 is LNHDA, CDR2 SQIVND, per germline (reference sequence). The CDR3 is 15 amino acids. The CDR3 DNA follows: TGTGCCAGCCACCCCGGGAGCGGGGGAACAGATACGCAGTATTTT. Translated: CASHPGSGGTDTQYF.

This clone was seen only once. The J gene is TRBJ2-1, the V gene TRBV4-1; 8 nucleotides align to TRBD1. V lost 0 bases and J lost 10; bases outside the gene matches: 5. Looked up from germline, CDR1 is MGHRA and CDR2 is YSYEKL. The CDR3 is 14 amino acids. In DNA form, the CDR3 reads TGCGCCAGCAGCCAAGAAGCCAGGGGGCGCGAGCAGTTCTTC. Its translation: CASSQEARGREQFF.

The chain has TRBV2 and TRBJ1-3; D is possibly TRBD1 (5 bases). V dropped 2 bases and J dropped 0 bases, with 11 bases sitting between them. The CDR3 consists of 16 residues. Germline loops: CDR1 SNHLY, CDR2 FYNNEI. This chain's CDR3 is CASSEIGGISGNTIYF. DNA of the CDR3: TGTGCCAGCAGTGAAATCGGGGGGATCTCTGGAAACACCATATATTTT.

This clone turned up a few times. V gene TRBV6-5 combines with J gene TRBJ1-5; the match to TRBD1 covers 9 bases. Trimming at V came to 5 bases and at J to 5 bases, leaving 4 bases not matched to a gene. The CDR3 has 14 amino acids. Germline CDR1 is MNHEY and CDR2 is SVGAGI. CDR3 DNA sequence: TGTGCCAGCAGTAAGGACAGGGGCGATCAGCCCCAGCATTTT. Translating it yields CASSKDRGDQPQHF.

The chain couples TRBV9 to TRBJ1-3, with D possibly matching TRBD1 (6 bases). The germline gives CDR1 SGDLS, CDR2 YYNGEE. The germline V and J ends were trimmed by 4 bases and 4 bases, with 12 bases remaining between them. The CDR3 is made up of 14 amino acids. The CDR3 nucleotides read TGTGCCAGCAGCCCACAGGGTACGGGAAACACCATATATTTT. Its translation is CASSPQGTGNTIYF.

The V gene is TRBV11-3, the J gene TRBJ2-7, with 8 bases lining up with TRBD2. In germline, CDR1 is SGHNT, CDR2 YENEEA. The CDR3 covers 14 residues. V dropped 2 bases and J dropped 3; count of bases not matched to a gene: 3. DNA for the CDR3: TGTGCCAGCAGCTTACCCGGGAGGGACTACGAGCAGTACTTC. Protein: CASSLPGRDYEQYF.

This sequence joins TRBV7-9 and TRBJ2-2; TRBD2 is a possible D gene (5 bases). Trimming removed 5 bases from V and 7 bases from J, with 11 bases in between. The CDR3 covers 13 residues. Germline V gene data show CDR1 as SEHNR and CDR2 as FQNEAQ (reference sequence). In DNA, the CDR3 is TGTGCCAGCAGCCCGATCCGGGGCGGGGAGCTGTTTTTT. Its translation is CASSPIRGGELFF.

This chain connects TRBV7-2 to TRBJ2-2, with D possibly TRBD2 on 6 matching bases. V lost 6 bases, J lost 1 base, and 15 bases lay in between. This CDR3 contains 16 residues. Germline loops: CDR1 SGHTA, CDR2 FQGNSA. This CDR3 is CASRPPGLMNTGELFF. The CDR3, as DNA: TGTGCCAGCAGACCACCGGGACTCATGAACACCGGGGAGCTGTTTTTT.